The 28 T cell receptor beta chains reported below all come from one sample, sequenced in a study of blood T cell repertoires in COVID-19. Generated by immunoSEQ multiplex PCR, the TCRdb table keeps only in-frame clones and is missing some. Of 250,000 or so clones in the sample, 84% were seen once. Sequenced: peripheral blood. These receptors all stem from a woman between 35 and 50 years old who had recovered from COVID-19.

The table lists this clone with a count of one. V usage is TRBV10-1 and J usage is TRBJ1-6; D gene ambiguous. Germline loops: CDR1 WNHNN, CDR2 SYGVQD (reference sequence). CDR3 length: 20 amino acids. V dropped 0 bases and J dropped 0 bases, with 18 bases sitting between them. The CDR3: CASSESRALTDRSYNSPLHF. CDR3 bases: TGCGCCAGCAGTGAGTCGAGAGCGTTAACCGATCGCTCCTATAATTCACCCCTCCACTTT.

The rearrangement joins TRBV2 to TRBJ2-5; possible D gene TRBD2, 5 bases. Germline assignment: CDR1 SNHLY and CDR2 FYNNEI. With 4 bases removed from V and 3 bases from J, the gap between germline ends came to 9 bases. This CDR3 comprises 13 residues. CDR3 sequence: CASSGERKETQYF. CDR3 DNA sequence: TGTGCCAGCAGTGGGGAGAGGAAAGAGACCCAGTACTTC.

The V gene is TRBV19, the J gene TRBJ1-1; TRBD1 is a possible D gene (5 bases). Germline-derived CDR1 and CDR2 are LNHDA and SQIVND (reference sequence). Trimming took 5 bases from V and 7 from J, leaving 17 bases between them. The CDR3 runs to 14 residues. The CDR3 sequence: CASSSWGRAYEAFF. CDR3 sequence (DNA): TGTGCCAGTAGTTCATGGGGCAGAGCCTATGAAGCTTTCTTT.

This rearrangement joins TRBV30 to TRBJ1-5; TRBD1 matches at 9 bases. This CDR3 is built from 15 residues. CDR1 and CDR2 from the germline V gene are GTSNPN and SVGIG (reference sequence). J was trimmed by 0 bases and V by 4 bases; bases with no gene match: 4. The CDR3 sequence: CAWTTGGNSNQPQHF. The CDR3 region has the DNA TGTGCCTGGACGACAGGGGGAAATAGCAATCAGCCCCAGCATTTT. The whole variable domain, remainder taken from reference TRBV30 and TRBJ1-5, is SQTIHQWPATLVQPVGSPLSLECTVEGTSNPNLYWYRQAAGRGLQLLFYSVGIGQISSEVPQNLSASRPQDRQFILSSKKLLLSDSGFYLCAWTTGGNSNQPQHFGDGTRLSIL.

The rearrangement uses TRBV5-5 and TRBJ1-4; TRBD1 matches 10 bases. J lost 8 bases, V lost 2 bases, and 9 bases had no gene match. The CDR3 is 16 residues long. The V gene's germline CDR1 is SGHKS and CDR2 YYEKEE (reference sequence). CDR3 sequence (DNA): TGTGCCAGCAGCTTACGTGGACAGGGGGAGAGGGAAAAACTGTTTTTT. Amino acid sequence: CASSLRGQGEREKLFF.

The V gene is TRBV5-1, the J gene TRBJ1-2, with unresolved D. The CDR3 consists of 14 residues. Germline CDR1 SGHRS, CDR2 YFSETQ. V lost 0 bases, J lost 9 bases, and 15 bases lay in between. CDR3 loop: CASSLGSEVGSYTF. CDR3 nucleotides: TGCGCCAGCAGCTTGGGTAGCGAGGTGGGAAGCTACACCTTC.

The rearrangement links TRBV27 to TRBJ1-6; TRBD1 matches 7 bases. Looked up from germline, CDR1 is MNHEY and CDR2 is SMNVEV (reference sequence). After removal of 5 bases from V and 6 bases from J, the junction contained 4 bases not matched to a gene. The CDR3 has 14 residues. The CDR3: CASSRSGGNSPLHF. In DNA form, the CDR3 reads TGTGCCAGCAGTCGCTCAGGGGGTAATTCACCCCTCCACTTT.

This clone was seen a single time. V is TRBV6-5 and J is TRBJ2-1, with D possibly matching TRBD1 (7 bases). There are 16 residues in the CDR3. CDR1 is MNHEY and CDR2 is SVGAGI in the germline V gene. V lost 4 bases and J 0 bases, leaving 13 bases between the germline ends. The CDR3 spells CASSLTGDSSYNEQFF. In nucleotides, the CDR3 is TGTGCCAGCAGTTTAACGGGGGACAGCTCCTACAATGAGCAGTTCTTC.

The chain joins TRBV2 to TRBJ1-1; 9 positions agree with TRBD1. Germline CDR1 reads SNHLY; CDR2 reads FYNNEI. The CDR3 is 14 amino acids. After removal of 4 bases from V and 4 bases from J, the junction contained 4 bases not matched to a gene. The CDR3 DNA reads as TGTGCCAGCAGTGGGGGGACAGGGAGCACTGAAGCTTTCTTT. Translation gives CASSGGTGSTEAFF.

The chain couples TRBV19 to TRBJ1-5; D is possibly TRBD1 (5 bases). Trimming took off 3 bases at V and 4 bases at J, with 13 bases between the two ends. The CDR3 has 15 residues. Per germline, CDR1 LNHDA and CDR2 SQIVND (reference sequence). The CDR3 sequence: CASSIPTELNQPQHF. CDR3 DNA sequence: TGTGCCAGTAGTATCCCGACAGAGCTTAATCAGCCCCAGCATTTT.

The rearrangement uses TRBV28 and TRBJ1-2; D uncertain. V lost 4 bases and J lost 0, with 9 bases in between. The V gene's germline CDR1 is MDHEN and CDR2 SYDVKM. The CDR3 is 14 residues long. CDR3 sequence (DNA): TGTGCCAGCAGTTCCGGCGGGGCTAACTATGGCTACACCTTC. The encoded protein is CASSSGGANYGYTF.

V is TRBV3-1 (or the pseudogene TRBV3-2) and J is TRBJ1-4, with a possible D match to TRBD1 (5 bases). The germline CDR1 and CDR2 sequences are LGHDT and YNNKEL (reference sequence). Trimming left V 1 base short and J 8 bases short, with 11 bases between. CDR3 size: 14 residues. CDR3 DNA sequence: TGTGCCAGCAGCCAAGCGGCAGGGTACGAAAAACTGTTTTTT. Translated: CASSQAAGYEKLFF.

This chain joins TRBV19 and TRBJ2-1; 10 bases fit TRBD2. From germline, CDR1 is LNHDA and CDR2 SQIVND (reference sequence). The CDR3 runs to 16 residues. Trimming cost V 8 bases and J 2 bases; bases outside gene matches: 9. CDR3 coding DNA: TGTGCCAGTCGAGGCGGGACTAGCGAGACCTACAATGAGCAGTTCTTC. Amino acid sequence: CASRGGTSETYNEQFF.

The J gene is TRBJ2-5, the V gene TRBV12-3 or TRBV12-4; a possible D gene is TRBD1 (6 bases). The CDR3 is 13 residues long. V was trimmed by 4 bases and J by 1 base, leaving 7 bases between them. The CDR3 protein is CASSWDTQETQYF. DNA for the CDR3: TGTGCCAGCAGTTGGGACACCCAAGAGACCCAGTACTTC.

V usage is TRBV7-9 and J usage is TRBJ2-7; no firm D call. V shed 5 bases and J shed 0 bases, with 8 bases lying between them. The CDR3 is 13 amino acids. Germline V CDR1 and CDR2: SEHNR, FQNEAQ (reference sequence). CDR3 loop: CASSPFLSYEQYF. CDR3 bases: TGTGCCAGCAGCCCTTTCCTCTCCTACGAGCAGTACTTC.

This chain connects TRBV5-1 to TRBJ2-7; perhaps TRBD1 as D (6 bases). Per germline, CDR1 SGHRS and CDR2 YFSETQ. The ends were cut back, 4 bases at V and 0 bases at J, with 14 bases in the middle. CDR3 length: 15 amino acids. The CDR3 loop reads CASSTGIQSSYEQYF. The CDR3 nucleotides read TGCGCCAGCAGCACAGGGATACAGAGCTCCTACGAGCAGTACTTC.

The V gene is TRBV3-1 (or the pseudogene TRBV3-2), the J gene TRBJ1-6; D is unclear. CDR1 is LGHDT, CDR2 YNNKEL, per germline (reference sequence). V lost 2 bases and J 2 bases, leaving 7 bases between the germline ends. The CDR3 runs 15 residues. Here the CDR3 reads CASSQQLTYNSPLHF. The DNA of the CDR3 is TGTGCCAGCAGCCAACAACTCACCTATAATTCACCCCTCCACTTT.

The chain recombines TRBV7-6 with TRBJ1-5, with 7 bases that match TRBD1. The CDR3 loop spans 13 amino acids. Trimming cost V 5 bases and J 6 bases; bases outside gene matches: 4. Germline V gene data show CDR1 as SGHVS and CDR2 as FNYEAQ. DNA of the CDR3: TGTGCCAGCAGCCCTAACAGGGGTCAGCCCCAGCATTTT. Translation: CASSPNRGQPQHF.

A few counts support this clone. The chain recombines TRBV6-1 with TRBJ2-5, with TRBD1 matching over 7 bases. V dropped 3 bases and J dropped 5; count of bases not matched to a gene: 9. Per germline, CDR1 MNHNS and CDR2 SASEGT. The CDR3 has 15 residues. CDR3 sequence reads: CASSEGQTGQETQYF. CDR3 DNA sequence: TGTGCCAGCAGTGAGGGACAGACCGGCCAGGAGACCCAGTACTTC.

This clone was detected only a few times. This chain connects TRBV20-1 to TRBJ2-2; D unclear. The CDR3 is made up of 11 amino acids. Between the trimmed V and J ends, which lost 6 bases and 5 bases, there was a span of 7 bases. From germline, CDR1 is DFQATT and CDR2 SNEGSKA (reference sequence). The CDR3 DNA follows: TGCAGTGCCCGAGCAACCGGGGAGCTGTTTTTT. It is translated as CSARATGELFF.

The chain carries TRBV10-3 and TRBJ1-4; 8 positions agree with TRBD1. V lost 6 bases, J lost 8 bases, and 8 bases stayed unmatched. The CDR3 spans 14 residues. Germline values: CDR1 ENHRY, CDR2 SYGVKD. CDR3 protein: CAISDRGTREKLFF. Written as DNA, the CDR3 is TGTGCCATCAGCGACAGGGGAACCAGGGAAAAACTGTTTTTT.

The rearrangement links TRBV6-5 to TRBJ1-1; TRBD1 matches 8 bases. The J segment lost 4 bases and the V segment lost 6 bases, leaving 7 bases of the junction unmatched. Germline V lookup: CDR1 MNHEY, CDR2 SVGAGI. The CDR3 runs to 14 residues. The CDR3 nucleotides are TGTGCCAGCAGGGCTACAGGGGGGGCCACTGAAGCTTTCTTT. Its translation: CASRATGGATEAFF.

The rearrangement links TRBV5-4 to TRBJ1-1, with D unresolved. Germline lookup yields CDR1 SGHNT and CDR2 YYREEE (reference sequence). CDR3 length: 13 amino acids. Trimming shortened V by 5 bases and J by 3 bases, and 11 bases separated the two germline ends. The CDR3 nucleotides are TGTGCCAGCAGTATTGCCCGGGACACTGAAGCTTTCTTT. This codes for CASSIARDTEAFF. The variable domain in full, with the rest retrieved from reference TRBV5-4 and TRBJ1-1, is ETGVTQSPTHLIKTRGQQVTLRCSSQSGHNTVSWYQQALGQGPQFIFQYYREEENGRGNFPPRFSGLQFPNYSSELNVNALELDDSALYLCASSIARDTEAFFGQGTRLTVV.

The chain links TRBV19 to TRBJ1-5, with a tentative D call TRBD1 (6 bases). Looked up from germline, CDR1 is LNHDA and CDR2 is SQIVND (reference sequence). The V and J ends lost 10 bases and 0 bases respectively, with 10 bases between them. The CDR3 spans 13 residues. The CDR3 sequence: CATRDISNQPQHF. Here the CDR3 DNA reads TGTGCCACCAGGGACATTAGCAATCAGCCCCAGCATTTT.

The rearrangement links TRBV3-1 (or the pseudogene TRBV3-2) to TRBJ2-3; 7 bases match TRBD1. There are 15 residues in the CDR3. V shed 6 bases, J shed 4 bases, and the junction held 10 bases outside the gene matches. Germline V gene data show CDR1 as LGHDT and CDR2 as YNNKEL (reference sequence). This chain's CDR3 is CASSRVQGTPDTQYF. The CDR3 nucleotides are TGTGCCAGCAGTCGAGTACAGGGGACCCCAGATACGCAGTATTTT.

This chain connects TRBV6-5 to TRBJ1-1, with no clear D. The V and J ends lost 6 bases and 1 base respectively, with 9 bases between them. CDR3 length equals 13 residues. Germline V CDR1 and CDR2: MNHEY, SVGAGI. CDR3 residues: CASSVRQNTEAFF. CDR3 bases: TGTGCCAGCAGCGTCCGACAGAACACTGAAGCTTTCTTT.

The V and J genes are TRBV3-1 (or the pseudogene TRBV3-2) and TRBJ2-3; TRBD2 is a possible D gene (6 bases). Germline CDR1 is LGHDT and CDR2 is YNNKEL (reference sequence). The CDR3 runs 17 residues. Trimming stripped 3 bases from V and 1 base from J, with 17 bases between. In DNA form, the CDR3 reads TGTGCCAGCAGCCATCAATATTCGGGGGTAGGCACAGATACGCAGTATTTT. It specifies CASSHQYSGVGTDTQYF.

The gene calls are TRBV24-1 and TRBJ2-1; possibly TRBD2 for D (6 bases). With 9 bases removed from V and 3 bases from J, the gap between germline ends came to 23 bases. The CDR3 has 17 residues. The V gene's germline CDR1 is KGHDR and CDR2 SFDVKD. CDR3 residues: CATSSPPGTANYNEQFF. For the CDR3, the DNA is TGTGCCACCTCGTCCCCCCCCGGGACTGCAAACTACAATGAGCAGTTCTTC.